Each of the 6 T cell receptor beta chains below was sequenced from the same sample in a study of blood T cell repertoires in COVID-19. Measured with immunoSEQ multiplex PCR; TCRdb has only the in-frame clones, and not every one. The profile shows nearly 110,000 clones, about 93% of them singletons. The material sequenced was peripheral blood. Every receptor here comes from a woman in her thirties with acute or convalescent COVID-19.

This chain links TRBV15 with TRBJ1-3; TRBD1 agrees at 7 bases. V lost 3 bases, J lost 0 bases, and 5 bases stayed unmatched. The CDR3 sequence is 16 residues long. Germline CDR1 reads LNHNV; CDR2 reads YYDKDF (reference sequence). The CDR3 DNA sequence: TGTGCCACCAGCAGTGTACAGGGGATCTCTGGAAACACCATATATTTT. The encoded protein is CATSSVQGISGNTIYF.

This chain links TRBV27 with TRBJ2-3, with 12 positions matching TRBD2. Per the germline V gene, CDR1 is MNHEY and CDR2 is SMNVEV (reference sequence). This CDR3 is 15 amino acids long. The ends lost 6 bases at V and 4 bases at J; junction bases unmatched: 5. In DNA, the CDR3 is TGTGCCAGCAGCCGGACTAGCGGGACCCCAGATACGCAGTATTTT. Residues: CASSRTSGTPDTQYF.

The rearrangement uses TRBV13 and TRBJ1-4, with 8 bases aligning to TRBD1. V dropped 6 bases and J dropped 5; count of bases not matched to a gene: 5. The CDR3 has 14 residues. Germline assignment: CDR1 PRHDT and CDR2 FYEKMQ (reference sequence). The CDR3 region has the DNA TGTGCCAGCAGAGCAGGGGGCATGAATGAAAAACTGTTTTTT. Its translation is CASRAGGMNEKLFF. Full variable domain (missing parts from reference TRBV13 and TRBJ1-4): AAGVIQSPRHLIKEKRETATLKCYPIPRHDTVYWYQQGPGQDPQFLISFYEKMQSDKGSIPDRFSAQQFSDYHSELNMSSLELGDSALYFCASRAGGMNEKLFFGSGTQLSVL.

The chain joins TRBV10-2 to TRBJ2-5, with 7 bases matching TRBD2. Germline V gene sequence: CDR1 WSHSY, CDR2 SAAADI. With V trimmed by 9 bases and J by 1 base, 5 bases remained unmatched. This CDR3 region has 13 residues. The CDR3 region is CARSLAAQETQYF. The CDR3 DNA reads TGCGCCAGATCTCTAGCGGCCCAAGAGACCCAGTACTTC.

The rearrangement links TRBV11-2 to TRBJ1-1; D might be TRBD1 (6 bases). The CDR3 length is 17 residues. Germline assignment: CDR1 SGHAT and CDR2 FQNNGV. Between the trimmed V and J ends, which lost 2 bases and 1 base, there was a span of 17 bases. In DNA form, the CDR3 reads TGTGCCAGCAGCTTATGGGTTTCAGGGGACCCGAACACTGAAGCTTTCTTT. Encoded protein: CASSLWVSGDPNTEAFF. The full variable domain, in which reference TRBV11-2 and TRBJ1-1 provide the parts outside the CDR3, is EAGVAQSPRYKIIEKRQSVAFWCNPISGHATLYWYQQILGQGPKLLIQFQNNGVVDDSQLPKDRFSAERLKGVDSTLKIQPAKLEDSAVYLCASSLWVSGDPNTEAFFGQGTRLTVV.

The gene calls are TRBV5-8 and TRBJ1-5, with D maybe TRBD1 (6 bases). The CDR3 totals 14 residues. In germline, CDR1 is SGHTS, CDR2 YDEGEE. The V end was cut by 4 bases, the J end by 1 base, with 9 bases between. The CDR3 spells CASSGGRSNQPQHF. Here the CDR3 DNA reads TGTGCCAGCAGCGGGGGCAGGAGCAATCAGCCCCAGCATTTT.